The clone carrying this T cell receptor (beta chain) was counted between two and nine times. The CDR3 extends over 16 amino acids. V trimming: 2 bases; J trimming: 14 bases; junction bases outside the gene matches: 11. Germline-derived CDR1 and CDR2 are ENHRY and SYGVKD. This entry is derived from a study of blood T cell repertoires in COVID-19. Study in general: COVID-19 samples from acute and convalescent phases originated in the United States, Italy and Spain. PBMCs, B-cell-depleted T cells, or T cells provided the cDNA or gDNA that made up the material.

How the authors handled the data: How many nucleated cells were present was estimated from reference gene primer amplification. Using immunoSEQ multiplex PCR, the repertoire was profiled, and TCRdb retains in-frame clones only, with some absent. D and trimming come from the DNA, and the V and J calls and clone size come from that table. The data show over 200,000 clones, 75% to 85% seen once. What was sequenced was peripheral blood. V gene TRBV10-3 combines with J gene TRBJ2-1, with TRBD2 matching 14 bases. The clonotype comes from a middle-aged man who had recovered from COVID-19. Here the CDR3 DNA reads TGTGCCATCAGTGAGGGCTATGGACTAGCGGGAGGCCCAGAGTTCTTC. Translation gives CAISEGYGLAGGPEFF.